This T cell receptor beta chain was captured by sequencing in a study of PD-L1 blockade in urothelial cancer. Study overall: A median around 140,000 T cells were found in blood samples.

The V and J ends lost 2 bases and 11 bases, in that order; junction bases with no gene match: 14. Germline loops: CDR1 MDHEN, CDR2 SYDVKM. The CDR3 consists of 16 residues. The method was immunoSEQ multiplex PCR; TCRdb's version includes in-frame clones alone and lacks a portion of them. In the table there are around 130,000 clones, approximately 84% of which are singletons. As for time point: pretreatment peripheral blood. Enrolled patients showed locally advanced or metastatic urothelial carcinoma. Patients each gave 1 to 8 samples, pretreatment and on-treatment. This TCR was recovered from a man aged 50-60 years with urothelial cancer. The V gene is TRBV28, the J gene TRBJ2-3; 9 bases align to TRBD2. Sequencing used PBMCs, obtained around atezolizumab (anti-PD-L1) treatment. The CDR3 DNA follows: TGTGCCAGCAGTTTAATAGCGGGAGACTTTGGAGAGGTGCAGTATTTT. Translated: CASSLIAGDFGEVQYF.